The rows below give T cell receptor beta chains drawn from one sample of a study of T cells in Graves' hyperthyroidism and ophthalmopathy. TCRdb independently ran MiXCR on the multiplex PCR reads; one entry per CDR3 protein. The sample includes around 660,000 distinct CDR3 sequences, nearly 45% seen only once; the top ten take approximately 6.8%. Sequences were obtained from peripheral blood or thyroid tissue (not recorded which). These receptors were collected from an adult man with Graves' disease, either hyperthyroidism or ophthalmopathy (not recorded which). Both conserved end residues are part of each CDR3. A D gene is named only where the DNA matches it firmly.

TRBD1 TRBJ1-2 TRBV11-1 CASSPGQGWVGYTF
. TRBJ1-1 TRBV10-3 CAISSPTQGITEAFF
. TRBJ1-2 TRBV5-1 CASSSGDILYGYTF
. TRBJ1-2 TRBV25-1 CASSEWGGGTYYGYTF
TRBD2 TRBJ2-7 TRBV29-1 CSVDGAGGRDEQYF
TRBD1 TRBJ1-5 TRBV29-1 CSARGQDDSNQPQHF
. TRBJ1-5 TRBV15 CATSSYGGRPGSNQPQHF
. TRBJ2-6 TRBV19 CASSKTYLGQTEGPGANVLTF
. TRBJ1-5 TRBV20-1 CSARQGWNNQPQHF
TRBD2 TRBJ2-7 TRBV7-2 CASSSDGGGSYEQYF
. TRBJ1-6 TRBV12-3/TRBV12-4 CASSRPGSPLHF
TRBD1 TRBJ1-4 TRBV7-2 CATQDREATNEKLFF
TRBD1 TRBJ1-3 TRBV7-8 CASSSPRGSRNTIYF
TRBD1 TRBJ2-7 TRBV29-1 CSLGTGVIYEQYF
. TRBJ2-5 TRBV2 CASSDGPGGPETQYF
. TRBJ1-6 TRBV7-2 CASSLVTGSPLHF
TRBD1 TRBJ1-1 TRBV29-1 CSGTGAGNTEAFF
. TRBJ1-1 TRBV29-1 CSAKQGSLNTEAFF